A single sample is the source of the 3 T cell receptor beta chains below, sequenced in a study of OX40 agonist ivuxolimab in advanced cancers. Using immunoSEQ multiplex PCR, the repertoire was profiled, and TCRdb retains in-frame clones only, with some absent. The sample consists of 85,000 to 100,000 clones, roughly nine tenths of them appearing once. The sequencing here drew on CD4+ or CD8+ T cells sorted from blood, taken in a trial of the OX40 agonist ivuxolimab. Every receptor here comes from an adult with an advanced solid tumor such as melanoma, head and neck, liver or kidney cancer.

The J gene is TRBJ1-3, the V gene TRBV30; D gene unclear. The ends were cut back, 5 bases at V and 0 bases at J, with 11 bases in the middle. Germline-derived CDR1 and CDR2 are GTSNPN and SVGIG (reference sequence). The CDR3 is 14 amino acids. The CDR3 region has the DNA TGTGCCTGGCGCGGATGGGACTCTGGAAACACCATATATTTT. It codes for CAWRGWDSGNTIYF.

The chain has TRBV28 and TRBJ2-7; D is uncertain. V was clipped by 3 bases and J by 3 bases, with 12 bases between them. The germline V gene has CDR1 MDHEN and CDR2 SYDVKM. There are 14 residues in the CDR3. CDR3 nucleotides: TGTGCCAGCAGTTTTGGTACAGCTCGCTACGAGCAGTACTTC. As protein: CASSFGTARYEQYF.

This rearrangement joins TRBV7-9 to TRBJ1-5; D is perhaps TRBD1 (6 bases). V gave up 1 base and J gave up 7 bases, with 8 bases separating them. The germline V gene has CDR1 SEHNR and CDR2 FQNEAQ (reference sequence). This CDR3 has 13 amino acids. The CDR3 protein is CASSLEGGQPQHF. The CDR3 nucleotides are TGTGCCAGCAGCTTAGAGGGGGGCCAGCCCCAGCATTTT. The full variable domain, rest sourced from reference TRBV7-9 and TRBJ1-5, is DTGVSQNPRHKITKRGQNVTFRCDPISEHNRLYWYRQTLGQGPEFLTYFQNEAQLEKSRLLSDRFSAERPKGSFSTLEIQRTEQGDSAMYLCASSLEGGQPQHFGDGTRLSIL.